Following are 11 T cell receptor beta chains from one sample sequenced in a study of control samples from healthy donors and cancer patients. Profiling relied on immunoSEQ multiplex PCR, and the TCRdb table lists in-frame clones only, not all of them. The sample has fewer than 200,000 clones; around 90% are singletons. The sequenced sample was blood. The source is a young man in good health.

The J gene is TRBJ2-7, the V gene TRBV5-4; 8 bases line up with TRBD2. The CDR3 has 15 amino acids. Germline trimming cut 5 bases from V and 7 bases from J; bases unmatched to any gene: 14. Germline-derived CDR1 and CDR2 are SGHNT and YYREEE (reference sequence). Written as DNA, the CDR3 is TGTGCCAGCAGACTTAGCGGGAATTCTAATCAGGAGCAGTACTTC. Translating it yields CASRLSGNSNQEQYF.

The V call is TRBV7-9, the J call TRBJ2-5; D is possibly TRBD2 (5 bases). The V end was cut by 3 bases, the J end by 4 bases, with 12 bases between. The CDR3 spans 14 residues. The germline CDR1 and CDR2 sequences are SEHNR and FQNEAQ (reference sequence). CDR3 DNA: TGTGCCAGCAGCTTGGGTGGAGGCGGAGAGACCCAGTACTTC. It codes for CASSLGGGGETQYF.

The V and J genes are TRBV5-4 and TRBJ1-2; weak D call: TRBD1 (6 bases). This CDR3 region has 13 residues. CDR1 and CDR2 from the germline V gene are SGHNT and YYREEE (reference sequence). V was shortened by 4 bases and J by 4 bases, with 11 bases between the two germline ends. CDR3 protein: CASSPGAGYGYTF. Here the CDR3 DNA reads TGTGCCAGCAGCCCAGGGGCGGGCTATGGCTACACCTTC.

CDR3 DNA sequence: TGCAGCGTTGGGGGACAGTCCTCCTACGAGCAGTACTTC. It yields the protein CSVGGQSSYEQYF. V and J are TRBV29-1 and TRBJ2-7; the match to TRBD1 covers 7 bases. Germline-derived CDR1 and CDR2 are SQVTM and ANQGSEA. Germline trimming cut 4 bases from V and 0 bases from J; bases unmatched to any gene: 3. This CDR3 has 13 amino acids.

The chain's CDR3 is CASSLDRGPNQPQHF. CDR3 nucleotides: TGTGCCAGCAGCTTAGATAGGGGCCCAAATCAGCCCCAGCATTTT. V usage is TRBV11-2 and J usage is TRBJ1-5, with a tentative D call TRBD1 (5 bases). V gave up 0 bases and J gave up 4 bases, with 10 bases separating them. The CDR3 extends over 15 amino acids. From germline, CDR1 is SGHAT and CDR2 FQNNGV.

The rearrangement links TRBV6-4 to TRBJ2-2; D gene ambiguous. Looked up from germline, CDR1 is MRHNA and CDR2 is SNTAGT. This CDR3 region has 13 residues. The germline V and J ends were trimmed by 2 bases and 6 bases, with 7 bases remaining between them. The CDR3 nucleotides read TGTGCCAGCAGTGACACATACCCCGGGGAGCTGTTTTTT. Translated: CASSDTYPGELFF.

The chain combines TRBV5-5 with TRBJ1-1; 7 nucleotides agree with TRBD1. CDR1 SGHKS and CDR2 YYEKEE come from the germline V gene (reference sequence). V lost 4 bases, J lost 4 bases, and 4 bases stayed unmatched. CDR3 length: 13 amino acids. The CDR3 DNA is TGTGCCAGCAGCCCGACAGGGCTCACTGAAGCTTTCTTT. It codes for CASSPTGLTEAFF.

This chain joins TRBV6-1 and TRBJ1-2; D call uncertain. V shed 3 bases and J shed 0 bases, with 8 bases lying between them. The CDR3 loop spans 14 amino acids. From germline, CDR1 is MNHNS and CDR2 SASEGT. CDR3 amino acids: CASSEQTTNYGYTF. In DNA, the CDR3 is TGTGCCAGCAGTGAGCAGACTACTAACTATGGCTACACCTTC.

This chain connects TRBV19 to TRBJ2-1; TRBD2 might be the D (5 bases). Germline CDR1 is LNHDA and CDR2 is SQIVND (reference sequence). The CDR3 spans 13 residues. Trimming took off 5 bases at V and 8 bases at J, with 13 bases between the two ends. The CDR3 region has the DNA TGTGCCAGTAGTTCCCTAGCAGTTGATGAGCAGTTCTTC. Translation: CASSSLAVDEQFF.

The chain uses TRBV7-2 and TRBJ2-7; D perhaps matches TRBD1 (6 bases). The CDR3 totals 15 residues. In germline, CDR1 is SGHTA, CDR2 FQGNSA. V was clipped by 5 bases and J by 6 bases, with 20 bases between them. CDR3 protein: CASSQQGPPVGEQYF. The CDR3 bases are TGTGCCAGCAGCCAACAGGGCCCCCCGGTGGGCGAGCAGTACTTC.

The chain carries TRBV10-3 and TRBJ1-2, with 8 bases aligning to TRBD1. CDR3 size: 16 residues. CDR1 and CDR2 from the germline V gene are ENHRY and SYGVKD. Unmatched junction bases numbered 9, after V lost 4 bases and J lost 2 bases. The CDR3 sequence: CAISALAGGQNYGYTF. CDR3 sequence (DNA): TGTGCCATCAGTGCTTTGGCAGGGGGCCAGAACTATGGCTACACCTTC.